The present T cell receptor beta chain was sequenced within a study of blood T cell repertoires in COVID-19. Trimming took 4 bases from V and 2 from J; bases not matched to a gene: 3. This CDR3 spans 15 amino acids. Germline lookup yields CDR1 SEHNR and CDR2 FQNEAQ (reference sequence). Per the original data handling: Quantification of nucleated cells was approximated via reference gene primer amplification. Measured with immunoSEQ multiplex PCR; TCRdb has only the in-frame clones, and not every one. V and J calls and clone size are those listed in that table; D and trimming were worked out from the DNA. The repertoire has about 400,000 clones, approximately 90% of them found once; the top ten carry 1.4%.

The rearrangement uses TRBV7-9 and TRBJ2-3; 10 nucleotides match TRBD1. Specimen: peripheral blood. The source is a woman aged 25-40 years with active or convalescent COVID-19. Here the CDR3 DNA reads TGTGCCAGCAGCTGGGGACAGGGGCTCACAGATACGCAGTATTTT. Translation gives CASSWGQGLTDTQYF.